This T cell receptor beta chain was recovered during a study of control samples from healthy donors and cancer patients. Clones were sequenced by immunoSEQ multiplex PCR, and TCRdb holds only the in-frame ones, with some missing. The sample holds approximately 180,000 clones, roughly 92% seen once. This CDR3 contains 17 residues. V shed 5 bases, J shed 0 bases, and the junction held 11 bases outside the gene matches. Germline loops: CDR1 SGHNT, CDR2 YENEEA. The receptor was isolated from a young woman in good health. Sequencing was carried out using blood. J is TRBJ2-5 and V is TRBV11-3; TRBD1 aligns across 8 bases. CDR3 sequence (DNA): TGTGCCAGCAGCGCCAGGGGGCTGGGGAGTTACCAAGAGACCCAGTACTTC. Amino acids: CASSARGLGSYQETQYF.